This T cell receptor beta chain was sequenced during a study of T-cell reconstitution after alpha-beta-depleted transplantation in children. For TCRbeta, the library was prepared with unique molecular identifiers. TCRdb reprocessed the PCR reads with MiXCR, giving one entry per CDR3 protein. The sample holds approximately 500,000 distinct CDR3 sequences, approximately 10% seen once. This CDR3 has 14 residues. Trimming shortened V by 4 bases and J by 6 bases, and 12 bases separated the two germline ends. Looked up from germline, CDR1 is LGHDT and CDR2 is YNNKEL (reference sequence). This clonotype has a count of ten or more.

Here the sequenced sample was PBMCs, taken before TCRalphabeta/CD19-depleted stem cell transplant. This receptor was identified in a child aged 2-15 years with inherited bone marrow failure, due to receive a stem cell transplant. The chain carries TRBV3-1 and TRBJ2-2, with D perhaps given as TRBD1 or TRBD2 (6 bases each). CDR3 region: CASSPGALPGELFF. The CDR3 nucleotides are TGTGCCAGCAGCCCGGGGGCGCTGCCCGGGGAGCTGTTTTTT.